The source of this TCR beta chain is a study of OX40 agonist ivuxolimab in advanced cancers. As for the study in general: Ivuxolimab was delivered to patients intravenously every 2 weeks at doses spanning 0.01 to 10 mg/kg. General study results and limits: On average, a greater number of expanded clones characterised CD8+ T cells relative to CD4+.

Patients had blood sampled at baseline and again on cycle 4 day 1 and cycle 7 day 1. Profiled with immunoSEQ multiplex PCR; TCRdb holds only in-frame clones, not every one. The sample holds fewer than 85,000 clones, roughly four fifths seen once. V was clipped by 5 bases and J by 1 base; unmatched bases: 5. The CDR3 consists of 15 residues. Germline V gene data show CDR1 as MDHEN and CDR2 as SYDVKM. As regards this clone: Its specificity is unknown.

The TCR originated in an adult with an advanced solid tumor such as melanoma, head and neck, liver or kidney cancer. The chain employs TRBV28 and TRBJ2-5; TRBD2 matches 9 bases. The sequencing here drew on CD4+ or CD8+ T cells sorted from blood, taken in a trial of the OX40 agonist ivuxolimab. This chain's CDR3 is CASSPSGGRQETQYF. CDR3 coding DNA: TGTGCCAGCAGTCCCAGCGGGGGGCGCCAAGAGACCCAGTACTTC.